The rows below give T cell receptor beta chains drawn from one sample of a study of CD8 T cells in Susac syndrome. TCRdb re-derived calls from the immunoSEQ multiplex PCR reads in MiXCR, one entry per CDR3 protein. The data show about 120,000 distinct CDR3 sequences, about 90% seen once. Material for sequencing was CD4+ T cells from PBMCs. These receptors were taken from a human donor in good health. CDR3s include the opening cysteine and the closing phenylalanine or tryptophan. The order of the fields is V gene, D gene, J gene, CDR3 protein. D genes are given only for firm matches.

TRBV3-1	NA	TRBJ2-1	CASSQTGPYNEQFF
TRBV6-2/TRBV6-3	TRBD2	TRBJ2-4	CASRTDLGLAGTNLAKNIQYF
TRBV11-1	NA	TRBJ2-7	CASSEYQGPEQYF
TRBV9	TRBD1	TRBJ2-3	CASSVVQGDADTQYF
TRBV11-3	NA	TRBJ2-6	CASSLGVDGANVLTF
TRBV6-2/TRBV6-3	TRBD1	TRBJ2-1	CASSPTGAYNEQFF
TRBV7-6	NA	TRBJ2-2	CASSLAKGAGELFF
TRBV7-2	TRBD1	TRBJ2-2	CASSAWTGVSGELFF
TRBV29-1	NA	TRBJ2-2	CSVALAATNTGELFF
TRBV28	NA	TRBJ2-7	CASNPSGMSYEQYF
TRBV6-1	NA	TRBJ2-1	CASKRSSYNEQFF
TRBV7-3	TRBD2	TRBJ2-2	CASSRTSNTGELFF
TRBV4-3	NA	TRBJ2-7	CASSQMARTASYEQYF
TRBV9	NA	TRBJ2-2	CASSRYGGELFF
TRBV7-3	NA	TRBJ2-2	CASSVDSGELFF
TRBV7-2	NA	TRBJ1-2	CASSPRRGGYTF
TRBV12-3/TRBV12-4	TRBD1	TRBJ1-5	CASSRTGTMEPQHF
TRBV11-2	NA	TRBJ1-4	CASSLGVGGAGEKLFF
TRBV7-2	TRBD2	TRBJ2-1	CASINGRFQLNEQFF
TRBV6-1	NA	TRBJ1-4	CASSAGGVNEKLFF
TRBV7-2	NA	TRBJ1-1	CASSLNRAFTMNTEAFF
TRBV29-1	TRBD2	TRBJ2-1	CSADAGGGNEQFF
TRBV6-5	NA	TRBJ1-1	CASSYSPGGNTEAFF
TRBV9	NA	TRBJ1-3	CASSLDRNTIYF
TRBV20-1	TRBD2	TRBJ2-7	CSARDTSGGTYEQYF
TRBV20-1	NA	TRBJ1-2	CSASLGAGYTF
TRBV10-3	NA	TRBJ1-3	CAISNQGTGNTIYF
TRBV3-1	TRBD1	TRBJ2-7	CASSRSGTGSNEQYF
TRBV4-3	NA	TRBJ2-2	CASSQREAGELFF
TRBV20-1	NA	TRBJ2-5	CSARGAAETQYF
TRBV20-1	NA	TRBJ2-3	CSAPTRALDTQYF
TRBV7-2	TRBD2	TRBJ2-7	CASRVGTVAGGYEQYF
TRBV28	NA	TRBJ2-3	CASSFGGSTDTQYF
TRBV7-2	TRBD2	TRBJ2-5	CASSGQGLAGGETQYF
TRBV5-6	NA	TRBJ1-5	CASSSGRNQPQHF
TRBV29-1	TRBD2	TRBJ2-1	CSVDTRLESSGGYNEQFF
TRBV7-2	TRBD1	TRBJ1-4	CASSQTGGRNEKLFF
TRBV13	NA	TRBJ2-3	CASSFGLGGADTQYF
TRBV7-8	TRBD1	TRBJ2-1	CASSSLDRSGDNEQFF
TRBV18	TRBD1	TRBJ1-3	CASSPPTGSGNTIYF
TRBV4-1	NA	TRBJ2-7	CASSRVLSSSYEQYF
TRBV12-3/TRBV12-4	TRBD1	TRBJ1-2	CASSGTANYGYTF
TRBV15	NA	TRBJ2-1	CATSRDQGSYNEQFF
TRBV6-2/TRBV6-3	NA	TRBJ2-1	CASSLAESSYNEQFF
TRBV6-1	NA	TRBJ2-2	CASSLPSGTQTGELFF